The 19 T cell receptor beta chains in this list originate from one sample, sequenced in a study of identical twins. A single record per CDR3 protein comes from TCRdb applying MiXCR to the 5' RACE reads. There are some 300,000 distinct CDR3 sequences in the sample; about 12% occur only once, and 7.2% lies in the top ten. The same data also went into a second study, on yellow fever vaccine responses in identical twins.

The specimen was CD8+ T cells sorted from blood. These receptors all stem from a woman aged 18-29 years in good health.

This clonotype came up many times. V is TRBV12-3 or TRBV12-4 and J is TRBJ2-1; D is unresolved. V lost 1 base and J 15 bases, leaving 13 bases between the germline ends. The CDR3 sequence is 12 residues long. CDR3 sequence: CASSLDGEIRFF. The CDR3 bases are TGTGCCAGCAGTTTAGACGGAGAGATAAGGTTCTTC.

This chain joins TRBV6-5 and TRBJ2-7; the D gene could be TRBD1 or TRBD2 (5 bases each). From germline, CDR1 is MNHEY and CDR2 SVGAGI. The CDR3 has 15 residues. V dropped 0 bases and J dropped 4 bases, with 13 bases sitting between them. The CDR3: CASSYSLGAGYEQYF. CDR3 DNA: TGTGCCAGCAGTTACTCGTTAGGGGCGGGTTACGAGCAGTACTTC.

The V and J genes are TRBV5-1 and TRBJ2-7; 7 bases agree with TRBD2. Germline loops: CDR1 SGHRS, CDR2 YFSETQ. The CDR3 has 14 amino acids. V trimming: 4 bases; J trimming: 7 bases; junction bases outside the gene matches: 11. The chain's CDR3 is CASSPTSLGGEQYV. CDR3 in DNA: TGCGCCAGCAGCCCGACGAGCTTGGGGGGGGAGCAGTACGTC.

This clonotype was observed a few times. The chain joins TRBV3-1 to TRBJ2-1, with 8 bases that match TRBD2. Trimming removed 0 bases from V and 8 bases from J; junction bases left unmatched: 12. The CDR3 has 17 amino acids. Germline-derived CDR1 and CDR2 are LGHDT and YNNKEL (reference sequence). CDR3 coding DNA: TGTGCCAGCAGCCAAGATAGAGGGACTAGTACGTTGGATGAGCAGTTCTTC. Translation gives CASSQDRGTSTLDEQFF.

The V call is TRBV5-5, the J call TRBJ2-3; perhaps D is TRBD1 or TRBD2 (5 bases each). Germline V lookup: CDR1 SGHKS, CDR2 YYEKEE (reference sequence). The CDR3 is made up of 18 amino acids. V shed 1 base and J shed 0 bases, with 18 bases lying between them. CDR3: CASSLIPVGTVSTDTQYF. CDR3 bases: TGTGCCAGCAGCTTGATCCCGGTAGGGACGGTTAGCACAGATACGCAGTATTTT.

Many counts were recorded for this clonotype. The genes are TRBV6-6 and TRBJ2-7; possible D gene TRBD1, 5 bases. This CDR3 is 13 amino acids long. The V gene's germline CDR1 is MNHNY and CDR2 SVGAGI (reference sequence). The V gene lost 5 bases and the J gene lost 6 bases, with 14 bases spanning the gap. This CDR3 is CASSQGPGFEQYV. CDR3 DNA sequence: TGTGCCAGCAGTCAAGGTCCAGGGTTCGAGCAGTACGTC.

In this sample, this clonotype turned up a few times. The genes are TRBV10-3 and TRBJ2-7; 7 nucleotides agree with TRBD1. V shed 4 bases and J 4 bases; nucleotides not matched to a gene: 10. Per the germline V gene, CDR1 is ENHRY and CDR2 is SYGVKD. CDR3 length: 15 residues. DNA of the CDR3: TGTGCCATCAGTGCCCCTTTGACAGGGCGATACGAGCAGTACTTC. Amino acid sequence: CAISAPLTGRYEQYF.

The table lists this clonotype with a few counts. The chain recombines TRBV5-1 with TRBJ2-1; D call uncertain. The ends were cut back, 0 bases at V and 0 bases at J, with 10 bases in the middle. CDR1 is SGHRS, CDR2 YFSETQ, per germline. This CDR3 comprises 16 residues. In DNA, the CDR3 is TGCGCCAGCAGCTTGGAAGGGATTGGCTCCTACAATGAGCAGTTCTTC. It specifies CASSLEGIGSYNEQFF.

This clonotype was counted a few times. The chain links TRBV5-6 to TRBJ1-5; 8 positions match TRBD1. The CDR3 runs 17 residues. In germline, CDR1 is SGHDT, CDR2 YYEEEE. V shed 4 bases and J 2 bases; nucleotides not matched to a gene: 11. CDR3 in DNA: TGTGCCAGCAGCACGAGAACAGGGGGGGATCGCAATCAGCCCCAGCATTTT. Translating gives CASSTRTGGDRNQPQHF.

This clonotype has at least ten counts. The rearrangement uses TRBV2 and TRBJ2-7, with 10 bases matching TRBD1. The CDR3 runs to 16 residues. CDR1 and CDR2 (germline): SNHLY, FYNNEI. Unmatched junction bases numbered 15, after V lost 3 bases and J lost 10 bases. CDR3 protein: CASSDPKAFRDRGQYF. In nucleotides, the CDR3 is TGTGCCAGCAGTGACCCCAAAGCGTTCCGGGACAGGGGTCAGTACTTC.

The DNA for the CDR3 is TGCAGCCTCACAGGTTCGGATACGCAGTATTTT. This encodes CSLTGSDTQYF. The V and J genes are TRBV20-1 and TRBJ2-3; D is possibly TRBD1 (5 bases). The germline CDR1 and CDR2 sequences are DFQATT and SNEGSKA (reference sequence). CDR3 length: 11 amino acids.

This clonotype was observed a few times. The genes are TRBV9 and TRBJ2-1; D gene ambiguous. CDR3 length equals 15 residues. V was cut by 4 bases and J by 0 bases, with 11 bases left in between. Germline V CDR1 and CDR2: SGDLS, YYNGEE. In nucleotides, the CDR3 is TGTGCCAGCAGCCCCCTTCGGAGCTCCTACAATGAGCAGTTCTTC. Its protein is CASSPLRSSYNEQFF.

The chain employs TRBV20-1 and TRBJ2-7; a weak D match, TRBD2 (5 bases). Germline CDR1 DFQATT, CDR2 SNEGSKA (reference sequence). Trimming removed 0 bases at V and 4 bases at J, with 16 bases between. The CDR3 contains 15 residues. CDR3 coding DNA: TGCAGTGCTAGAGAGGCCCCGGGGATTCTATACGAGCAGTACTTC. This translates into CSAREAPGILYEQYF.

The V and J genes are TRBV5-1 and TRBJ2-2; possibly TRBD1 for D (6 bases). Trimming removed 2 bases from V and 7 bases from J, with 27 bases in between. The V gene's germline CDR1 is SGHRS and CDR2 YFSETQ. There are 19 residues in the CDR3. CDR3 sequence: CASSLADRLPTYFGGELFF. CDR3 nucleotides: TGCGCCAGCAGCTTAGCGGACAGACTACCCACCTATTTTGGCGGGGAGCTGTTTTTT.

This clonotype was observed a handful of times. The rearrangement joins TRBV10-3 to TRBJ2-1, with D possibly being TRBD1 (6 bases). Trimming shortened V by 6 bases and J by 9 bases, and 12 bases separated the two germline ends. CDR3 length: 12 residues. Germline V gives CDR1 ENHRY, CDR2 SYGVKD. CDR3 region: CAISPTGPEQFF. The CDR3 DNA reads as TGTGCCATCAGCCCTACAGGGCCTGAGCAGTTCTTC.

The CDR3: CASSFSGVGSPLHF. The CDR3 DNA reads as TGTGCCAGCAGTTTTTCAGGGGTTGGTTCACCCCTCCACTTT. The chain is built from TRBV27 and TRBJ1-6; D is possibly TRBD1 (6 bases). V lost 3 bases and J lost 9, with 12 bases in between. Germline loops: CDR1 MNHEY, CDR2 SMNVEV (reference sequence). The CDR3 runs to 14 residues.

J is TRBJ2-7 and V is TRBV27, with no clear D. Trimming took 2 bases from V and 3 from J, leaving 5 bases between them. This CDR3 spans 12 amino acids. Germline CDR1 is MNHEY and CDR2 is SMNVEV (reference sequence). CDR3 sequence: CASSLNFYEQYF. DNA for the CDR3: TGTGCCAGCAGTTTAAATTTCTACGAGCAGTACTTC.

In this sample, this clonotype turned up a few times. The V and J genes are TRBV28 and TRBJ1-1, with TRBD1 matching over 7 bases. V dropped 2 bases and J dropped 1; count of bases not matched to a gene: 4. The length of the CDR3 is 15 residues. From germline, CDR1 is MDHEN and CDR2 SYDVKM. CDR3: CASSLAQGGNTEAFF. The DNA for the CDR3 is TGTGCCAGCAGTTTAGCCCAGGGGGGGAACACTGAAGCTTTCTTT. Drawing the rest from reference TRBV28 and TRBJ1-1, the complete variable domain is DVKVTQSSRYLVKRTGEKVFLECVQDMDHENMFWYRQDPGLGLRLIYFSYDVKMKEKGDIPEGYSVSREKKERFSLILESASTNQTSMYLCASSLAQGGNTEAFFGQGTRLTVV.

This clonotype showed up many times. The chain carries TRBV7-9 and TRBJ2-7; D is possibly TRBD2 (5 bases). This CDR3 has 13 residues. V lost 5 bases to trimming and J lost 3 bases, with 11 bases between them. The germline V gene has CDR1 SEHNR and CDR2 FQNEAQ (reference sequence). CDR3 residues: CASSPSGNYEQYF. The CDR3 DNA is TGTGCCAGCAGCCCCAGCGGCAACTACGAGCAGTACTTC.